This TCR beta chain was sequenced in a study of T cells in Graves' hyperthyroidism and ophthalmopathy. A patient was excluded if there was uncontrolled infection, other autoimmune disease, pregnancy or lactation. In its sample, this clonotype was seen many times. Its antigen remains unidentified. Findings of the study overall: Most thyroid clonotypes with frequency above 0.001 were detected in blood.

Trimming at V came to 3 bases and at J to 0 bases, leaving 8 bases not matched to a gene. Germline V lookup: CDR1 MDHEN, CDR2 SYDVKM. CDR3 length: 17 residues. Amplification of TCR beta CDR3 regions used RNA as the template. With the HTBI primer set, the TCR CDR3 went through a first round of RT-PCR. MiXCR was run by TCRdb on the multiplex PCR reads, yielding one entry per CDR3 protein. Of under 800,000 distinct CDR3 sequences listed, 14% were seen once; the top ten hold roughly a tenth. This TCR was sampled from a woman aged 18-29 years with Graves' hyperthyroidism. What was sequenced was blood. The chain recombines TRBV28 with TRBJ1-5; 7 nucleotides line up with TRBD1. The CDR3 is CASSFSLGQYSNQPQHF. The CDR3 DNA sequence: TGTGCCAGCAGTTTTTCACTGGGACAGTATAGCAATCAGCCCCAGCATTTT.